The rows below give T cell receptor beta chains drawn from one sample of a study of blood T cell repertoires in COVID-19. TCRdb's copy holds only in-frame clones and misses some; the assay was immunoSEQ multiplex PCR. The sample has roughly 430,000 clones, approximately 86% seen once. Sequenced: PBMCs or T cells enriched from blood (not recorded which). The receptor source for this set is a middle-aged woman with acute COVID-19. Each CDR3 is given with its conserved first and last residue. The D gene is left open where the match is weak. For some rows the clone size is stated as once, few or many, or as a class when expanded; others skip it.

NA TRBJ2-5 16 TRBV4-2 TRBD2 CASSQEGSGHQETQYF TGTGCCAGCAGCCAAGAAGGTAGCGGGCACCAAGAGACCCAGTACTTC
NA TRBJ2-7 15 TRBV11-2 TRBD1 CASGWTGIRSYEQYF TGTGCCAGCGGATGGACAGGGATACGCTCCTACGAGCAGTACTTC
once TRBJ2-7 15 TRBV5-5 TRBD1 CASSLTGTGNYEQYF TGTGCCAGCAGCTTGACCGGGACAGGGAACTACGAGCAGTACTTC
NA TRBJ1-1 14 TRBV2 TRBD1 CASRKQGAGTEAFF TGTGCCAGCAGGAAACAGGGGGCGGGCACTGAAGCTTTCTTT
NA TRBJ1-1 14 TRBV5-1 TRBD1 CASSSTGANTEAFF TGCGCCAGCAGCTCGACAGGGGCCAACACTGAAGCTTTCTTT
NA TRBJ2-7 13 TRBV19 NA CASSTRDNYEQYF TGTGCCAGTAGTACAAGGGACAACTACGAGCAGTACTTC
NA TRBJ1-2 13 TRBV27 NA CASSLTSNYGYTF TGTGCCAGCAGTCTTACAAGTAACTATGGCTACACCTTC
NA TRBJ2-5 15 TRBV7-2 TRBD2 CASSLGSGAGETQYF TGTGCCAGCAGCTTAGGTAGCGGGGCGGGGGAGACCCAGTACTTC
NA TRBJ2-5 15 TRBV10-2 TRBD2 CASSVFGGGQETQYF TGCGCCAGCAGTGTTTTCGGGGGGGGGCAAGAGACCCAGTACTTC
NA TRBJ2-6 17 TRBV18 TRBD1 CASSPTGGAYGANVLTF TGTGCCAGCTCGCCTACAGGGGGCGCGTATGGGGCCAACGTCCTGACTTTC
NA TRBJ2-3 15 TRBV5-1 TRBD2 CASSPPGGSTDTQYF TGCGCCAGCAGCCCGCCGGGAGGCTCCACAGATACGCAGTATTTT
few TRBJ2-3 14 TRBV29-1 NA CSVDGQDYTDTQYF TGCAGCGTTGATGGGCAGGATTACACAGATACGCAGTATTTT
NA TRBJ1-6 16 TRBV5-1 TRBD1 CASSLEKQGGNSPLHF TGCGCCAGCAGCCTGGAAAAACAGGGGGGTAATTCACCCCTCCACTTT
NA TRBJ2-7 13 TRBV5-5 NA CASSSQGINEQYF TGTGCCAGCAGCTCGCAGGGTATCAACGAGCAGTACTTC
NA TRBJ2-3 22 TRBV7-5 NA CARSLRRWGDREHRLGTDTQYF TGTGCCAGAAGCTTGCGGAGGTGGGGGGACCGAGAACACCGCCTGGGCACAGATACGCAGTATTTT
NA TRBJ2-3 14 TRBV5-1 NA CASSPAGGGDTQYF TGCGCCAGCAGCCCGGCTGGGGGCGGTGATACGCAGTATTTT
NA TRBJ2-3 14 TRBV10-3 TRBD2 CAIRAGPEGDTQYF TGTGCCATCAGAGCGGGACCGGAGGGGGATACGCAGTATTTT
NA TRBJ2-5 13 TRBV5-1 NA CASSFIREETQYF TGCGCCAGCAGCTTCATTAGGGAGGAGACCCAGTACTTC
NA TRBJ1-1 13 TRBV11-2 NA CASSLAMNTEAFF TGTGCCAGCAGCTTAGCCATGAACACTGAAGCTTTCTTT
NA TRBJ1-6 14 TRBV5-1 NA CASSLWALNSPLHF TGCGCCAGCAGCTTGTGGGCTCTGAATTCACCCCTCCACTTT
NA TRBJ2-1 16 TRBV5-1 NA CASSSGLLTVYNEQFF TGCGCCAGCAGCTCGGGACTCCTAACTGTTTACAATGAGCAGTTCTTC
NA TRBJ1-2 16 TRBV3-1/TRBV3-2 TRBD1 CASSQDGDRVDYGYTF TGTGCCAGCAGCCAAGATGGGGACAGGGTAGACTATGGCTACACCTTC
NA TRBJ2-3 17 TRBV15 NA CATSPVGHSRSTDTQYF TGTGCCACCAGCCCGGTTGGACACTCAAGAAGCACAGATACGCAGTATTTT
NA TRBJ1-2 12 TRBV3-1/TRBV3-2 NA CASSQGLARRRF TGTGCCAGCAGCCAAGGTCTAGCTAGGAGAAGGTTC
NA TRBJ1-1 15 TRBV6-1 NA CASSDNGSPNTEAFF TGTGCCAGCAGTGACAATGGGAGCCCAAACACTGAAGCTTTCTTT
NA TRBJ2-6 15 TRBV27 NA CASSTPSSGANVLTF TGTGCCAGCAGTACACCTAGCTCTGGGGCCAACGTCCTGACTTTC
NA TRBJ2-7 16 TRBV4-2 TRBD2 CASSQDQAGGLYEQYF TGTGCCAGCAGCCAAGATCAAGCGGGGGGGCTCTACGAGCAGTACTTC